This T cell receptor beta chain was found in a study of T cells in tuberculosis (dated by TCRdb to the late 2010s). With respect to the entire study: To characterize T cells specific for the mycobacterial lipid antigen glucose monomycolate (GMM), the study used CD1B tetramers together with high-throughput TCR immunosequencing. PBMC from active tuberculosis patients were archived either before standard anti-tuberculosis treatment began or within 7 days of the start of that treatment. With under twelve people per group, a South African clinical cohort compared IGRA-negative adolescents, IGRA-positive adolescents with latent tuberculosis, and adults with active tuberculosis.

The study at large found these results: Which clinical samples got chosen depended on the availability of cryopreserved specimens, and the active tuberculosis cases were adults, whereas the controls were adolescents. A classifier using the diverse GMM-specific repertoire reached roughly 90% accuracy (AUROC 0.85 to 0.9), compared with 60% to 70% accuracy using GEM motif frequencies. The smaller NN-distances in active tuberculosis patients were driven in part by shorter CDR3-alpha lengths, while the difference seen for TCR-beta was not statistically significant. Compared with IGRA-negative controls, TCR-alpha repertoires from active tuberculosis had smaller mean NN-distances to GMM-specific TCRs, which suggests that these TCRs underwent clonal expansion.

From the germline V gene, CDR1 is SGHRS and CDR2 is YFSETQ. The CDR3 numbers 15 residues from cysteine through phenylalanine. The DNA shown is the 45-base CDR3, in frame from base 1. V is cut back by 2 bases and J by 5 bases, with 8 bases in the junction unmatched. The time point tag for this specimen amounts to: new active TB diagnosis, blood taken before or within 7 days of starting treatment. The patients with active tuberculosis were newly diagnosed, HIV-seronegative South African adults aged 18 years or older. Confirmation of active tuberculosis was based on positive sputum smear microscopy and/or a positive M. tuberculosis culture. Immunosequencing of unsorted cryopreserved PBMC covered, on average, about 100,000 T cells per clinical donor. Concerning this clone: What this receptor recognizes is not known. No base qualities exist here, and no much larger clone lies one base off it.

The immunoSEQ multiplex PCR assay was used to generate TCR libraries, with TCR-beta and/or TCR-alpha/delta assays applied to each sample. The amplified TCR libraries were sequenced on the Illumina high-throughput platform. In the paper's pipeline: Clustering and dimensionality reduction relied on pairwise TCRdist distances among GMM-specific receptors from T cells that were either sorted ex vivo or expanded in vitro. The score assigned to each clinical repertoire was mean NN-distance, meaning the average TCRdist to the nearest 10% of tetramer-positive reference sequences. GEM TCR motif frequency was calculated as the fraction of unique TCRs that matched known GEM sequences by V/J usage and CDR3 length. Linear discriminant analysis with leave-one-out cross-validation, implemented in scikit-learn, was used to classify active tuberculosis. TCRdb's version of the immuneACCESS table is confined to in-frame rearrangements and falls short of the full clone set. An unresolved V gene accounts for under half of the shortfall where checked; the remainder is of unknown origin. V and J calls plus clone size are reproduced from that table; the DNA served to infer D and trimming. The sample yields around 33,000 clones; under 95% were counted once. The ten top clones hold 9.5% to 12% of the sample.

Sequencing was performed on PBMCs, taken at tuberculosis diagnosis. The receptor chain draws on TRBV5-1 and TRBJ2-7; 9 central bases correspond to TRBD1. The receptor's source is an adult with tuberculosis. CDR3 reads: CASSFTGTGNNEQYF. The DNA sequence is as follows: TGCGCCAGCAGCTTTACCGGGACAGGGAATAACGAGCAGTACTTC. Here the CDR3 is joined to the reference TRBV5-1 and TRBJ2-7 genes, and the full variable domain is: KAGVTQTPRYLIKTRGQQVTLSCSPISGHRSVSWYQQTPGQGLQFLFEYFSETQRNKGNFPGRFSGRQFSNSRSEMNVSTLELGDSALYLCASSFTGTGNNEQYFGPGTRLTVT.